This is a list of T cell receptor beta chains from one sample in a study of blood T cells in healthy people across ages. TCRdb passed the 5' RACE reads through MiXCR, listing each CDR3 protein once. In the table there are a few hundred thousand distinct CDR3 sequences, 25% to 35% of which are singletons. These same records also appear under a second study, on T cells of mothers and their children.

The sample comprised blood. Receptors originate from a boy aged 2 to 9 in good health. The CDR3 runs from the conserved cysteine through the conserved F or W. Each record gives: V gene, D gene, clone size, J gene, CDR3 protein, CDR3 DNA. A D gene is named only where the DNA matches it firmly. A clone size is listed for some rows: how often the clone was seen (once, few, many), or a class if it is expanded.

v_gene: TRBV6-1; d_gene: -; abundance: -; j_gene: TRBJ2-7; CDR3aa: CASSEVKERDEQYF; CDR3nt: TGTGCCAGCAGTGAAGTCAAAGAACGGGACGAGCAGTACTTC
v_gene: TRBV19; d_gene: -; abundance: -; j_gene: TRBJ2-3; CDR3aa: CASSIRYRTDTQYF; CDR3nt: TGTGCCAGTAGTATAAGATATCGTACAGATACGCAGTATTTT
v_gene: TRBV10-3; d_gene: -; abundance: few; j_gene: TRBJ2-1; CDR3aa: CAISKGNEQFF; CDR3nt: TGTGCCATCAGTAAGGGCAATGAGCAGTTCTTC
v_gene: TRBV2; d_gene: TRBD2; abundance: -; j_gene: TRBJ2-5; CDR3aa: CASRGTSGSPETQYF; CDR3nt: TGTGCCAGCAGAGGGACTAGCGGGAGTCCAGAGACCCAGTACTTC
v_gene: TRBV29-1; d_gene: -; abundance: many; j_gene: TRBJ1-1; CDR3aa: CSVEVDRIQAFF; CDR3nt: TGCAGCGTTGAAGTGGATAGGATACAAGCTTTCTTT
v_gene: TRBV12-3/TRBV12-4; d_gene: -; abundance: -; j_gene: TRBJ2-1; CDR3aa: CASSSGGLSYNEQFF; CDR3nt: TGTGCCAGCAGTTCCGGAGGCCTCTCCTACAATGAGCAGTTCTTC
v_gene: TRBV5-6; d_gene: -; abundance: once; j_gene: TRBJ1-4; CDR3aa: CASSSAGNEKLFF; CDR3nt: TGTGCCAGCAGCTCTGCTGGCAATGAAAAACTGTTTTTT
v_gene: TRBV18; d_gene: -; abundance: -; j_gene: TRBJ2-3; CDR3aa: CASSPIAGARGDTQYF; CDR3nt: TGTGCCAGCTCACCAATTGCGGGCGCTCGGGGAGATACGCAGTATTTT
v_gene: TRBV7-8; d_gene: -; abundance: -; j_gene: TRBJ2-4; CDR3aa: CASSRVKGLTGAKNIQYF; CDR3nt: TGTGCCAGCAGCCGTGTGAAAGGACTAACCGGGGCCAAAAACATTCAGTACTTC
v_gene: TRBV4-3; d_gene: -; abundance: -; j_gene: TRBJ1-3; CDR3aa: CASSQDLGSRNTIYF; CDR3nt: TGCGCCAGCAGCCAAGATCTGGGTAGCAGAAACACCATATATTTT
v_gene: TRBV29-1; d_gene: -; abundance: few; j_gene: TRBJ2-7; CDR3aa: CSGWTAYEQYF; CDR3nt: TGCAGCGGCTGGACAGCCTACGAGCAGTACTTC
v_gene: TRBV12-3/TRBV12-4; d_gene: -; abundance: -; j_gene: TRBJ2-7; CDR3aa: CASSPPLAWYEQYF; CDR3nt: TGTGCCAGCAGTCCCCCCCTAGCCTGGTACGAGCAGTACTTC
v_gene: TRBV10-3; d_gene: -; abundance: few; j_gene: TRBJ2-3; CDR3aa: CAISFGPGHTDTQYF; CDR3nt: TGTGCCATCAGTTTCGGTCCTGGGCACACAGATACGCAGTATTTT
v_gene: TRBV7-2; d_gene: -; abundance: -; j_gene: TRBJ2-5; CDR3aa: CASSLLFGGGRLQETQYF; CDR3nt: TGTGCCAGCAGCTTACTGTTCGGGGGCGGGCGACTACAAGAGACCCAGTACTTC
v_gene: TRBV20-1; d_gene: TRBD1; abundance: few; j_gene: TRBJ2-5; CDR3aa: CSARKGTGVARETQYF; CDR3nt: TGCAGTGCTAGAAAGGGAACAGGGGTTGCCCGAGAGACCCAGTACTTC
v_gene: TRBV4-1; d_gene: -; abundance: -; j_gene: TRBJ2-5; CDR3aa: CASSQAGTFQETQYF; CDR3nt: TGCGCCAGCAGCCAAGCTGGGACGTTCCAAGAGACCCAGTACTTC
v_gene: TRBV4-1; d_gene: -; abundance: -; j_gene: TRBJ1-1; CDR3aa: CASSSPGTRSGTNTEAFF; CDR3nt: TGCGCCAGCAGCAGTCCCGGGACACGGAGTGGGACGAACACTGAAGCTTTCTTT
v_gene: TRBV7-9; d_gene: TRBD2; abundance: -; j_gene: TRBJ2-5; CDR3aa: CASSLAERGEETQYF; CDR3nt: TGTGCCAGCAGCTTGGCGGAGCGGGGGGAAGAGACCCAGTACTTC
v_gene: TRBV9; d_gene: TRBD2; abundance: -; j_gene: TRBJ2-2; CDR3aa: CASSVEAGGTGELFF; CDR3nt: TGTGCCAGCAGCGTAGAGGCGGGGGGGACCGGGGAGCTGTTTTTT
v_gene: TRBV30; d_gene: TRBD1; abundance: few; j_gene: TRBJ2-5; CDR3aa: CAWSHGTVSWETQYF; CDR3nt: TGTGCCTGGAGCCACGGGACAGTGTCCTGGGAGACCCAGTACTTC
v_gene: TRBV5-5; d_gene: -; abundance: -; j_gene: TRBJ2-6; CDR3aa: CASSNGPISGANVLTF; CDR3nt: TGTGCCAGCAGCAACGGGCCGATCTCTGGGGCCAACGTCCTGACTTTC
v_gene: TRBV15; d_gene: -; abundance: -; j_gene: TRBJ1-6; CDR3aa: CATSRPNSPLHF; CDR3nt: TGTGCCACCAGCAGACCCAATTCACCCCTCCACTTT
v_gene: TRBV20-1; d_gene: TRBD2; abundance: many; j_gene: TRBJ2-5; CDR3aa: CSFREAEETQYF; CDR3nt: TGCAGTTTCCGGGAGGCGGAAGAGACCCAGTACTTC
v_gene: TRBV10-3; d_gene: -; abundance: few; j_gene: TRBJ1-2; CDR3aa: CAISEVPGVYGYTF; CDR3nt: TGTGCCATCAGTGAAGTTCCAGGGGTCTATGGCTACACCTTC
v_gene: TRBV19; d_gene: TRBD1; abundance: -; j_gene: TRBJ1-1; CDR3aa: CASSRSGGRTEAFF; CDR3nt: TGTGCCAGTAGCCGATCAGGGGGCCGGACTGAAGCTTTCTTT
v_gene: TRBV7-2; d_gene: -; abundance: -; j_gene: TRBJ2-7; CDR3aa: CASSFNRDEQYF; CDR3nt: TGTGCCAGCAGCTTCAACAGGGACGAGCAGTACTTC
v_gene: TRBV20-1; d_gene: TRBD1; abundance: few; j_gene: TRBJ1-1; CDR3aa: CSARTGRGTEAFF; CDR3nt: TGCAGTGCTAGGACAGGGCGGGGTACTGAAGCTTTCTTT
v_gene: TRBV4-1; d_gene: TRBD2; abundance: few; j_gene: TRBJ2-3; CDR3aa: CASSQGDYTDTQYF; CDR3nt: TGCGCCAGCAGCCAGGGGGACTACACAGATACGCAGTATTTT
v_gene: TRBV29-1; d_gene: TRBD1; abundance: few; j_gene: TRBJ2-5; CDR3aa: CSARTGRKETQYF; CDR3nt: TGCAGCGCCCGGACAGGGCGTAAAGAGACCCAGTACTTC
v_gene: TRBV21-1; d_gene: -; abundance: few; j_gene: TRBJ1-5; CDR3aa: CASSKAAYSNQPQHF; CDR3nt: TGTGCCAGCAGCAAAGCTGCCTATAGCAATCAGCCCCAGCATTTT
v_gene: TRBV27; d_gene: TRBD2; abundance: few; j_gene: TRBJ2-5; CDR3aa: CASRASGIQETQYF; CDR3nt: TGTGCCAGCAGAGCTAGCGGGATACAAGAGACCCAGTACTTC
v_gene: TRBV6-5; d_gene: -; abundance: few; j_gene: TRBJ1-1; CDR3aa: CASSYRSGGRGSFF; CDR3nt: TGTGCCAGCAGTTACCGCTCCGGGGGACGGGGCTCTTTCTTT
v_gene: TRBV7-8; d_gene: -; abundance: -; j_gene: TRBJ1-2; CDR3aa: CASGAGTSSYGYTF; CDR3nt: TGTGCCAGCGGGGCCGGGACATCCTCCTATGGCTACACCTTC
v_gene: TRBV7-9; d_gene: -; abundance: -; j_gene: TRBJ2-6; CDR3aa: CASSPRANVLTF; CDR3nt: TGTGCCAGCAGCCCTCGGGCCAACGTCCTGACTTTC
v_gene: TRBV7-6; d_gene: TRBD2; abundance: many; j_gene: TRBJ2-7; CDR3aa: CASSLESSGSYEQYF; CDR3nt: TGTGCCAGCAGCTTAGAGTCTAGCGGGAGTTACGAGCAGTACTTC
v_gene: TRBV20-1; d_gene: TRBD2; abundance: -; j_gene: TRBJ2-3; CDR3aa: CSAVRLAGGTDTQYF; CDR3nt: TGCAGTGCTGTCCGACTAGCGGGAGGCACAGATACGCAGTATTTT
v_gene: TRBV2; d_gene: TRBD2; abundance: few; j_gene: TRBJ2-2; CDR3aa: CASSGAAGGFGELFF; CDR3nt: TGTGCCAGCAGTGGAGCAGCGGGAGGTTTCGGGGAGCTGTTTTTT
v_gene: TRBV10-3; d_gene: -; abundance: -; j_gene: TRBJ2-1; CDR3aa: CAISYRDNEQFF; CDR3nt: TGTGCCATCAGCTACAGAGACAATGAGCAGTTCTTC
v_gene: TRBV20-1; d_gene: -; abundance: -; j_gene: TRBJ1-1; CDR3aa: CSARDPANTEAFF; CDR3nt: TGCAGTGCTAGAGATCCTGCGAACACTGAAGCTTTCTTT
v_gene: TRBV2; d_gene: TRBD1; abundance: few; j_gene: TRBJ2-1; CDR3aa: CASTGTGNNEQFF; CDR3nt: TGTGCCAGTACCGGGACAGGGAATAATGAGCAGTTCTTC
v_gene: TRBV20-1; d_gene: TRBD2; abundance: -; j_gene: TRBJ2-3; CDR3aa: CSATGTSGLGDTQYF; CDR3nt: TGCAGTGCTACCGGGACTAGCGGTCTAGGAGATACGCAGTATTTT
v_gene: TRBV4-3; d_gene: TRBD2; abundance: few; j_gene: TRBJ2-7; CDR3aa: CASSQEGTSSYEQYF; CDR3nt: TGCGCCAGCAGCCAAGAGGGGACTAGCTCCTACGAGCAGTACTTC
v_gene: TRBV20-1; d_gene: -; abundance: many; j_gene: TRBJ2-7; CDR3aa: CSARSGTFYEQYF; CDR3nt: TGCAGTGCTAGGTCAGGAACTTTCTACGAGCAGTACTTC
v_gene: TRBV6-5; d_gene: -; abundance: -; j_gene: TRBJ1-1; CDR3aa: CASSYTPGGTEAFF; CDR3nt: TGTGCCAGCAGTTACACTCCGGGGGGCACTGAAGCTTTCTTT
v_gene: TRBV19; d_gene: -; abundance: -; j_gene: TRBJ1-2; CDR3aa: CASKRGHNYGYTF; CDR3nt: TGTGCCAGTAAAAGGGGCCATAACTATGGCTACACCTTC
v_gene: TRBV11-2; d_gene: -; abundance: -; j_gene: TRBJ2-1; CDR3aa: CASSSIRGPYNEQFF; CDR3nt: TGTGCCAGCAGCTCGATCAGGGGCCCCTACAATGAGCAGTTCTTC
v_gene: TRBV27; d_gene: -; abundance: few; j_gene: TRBJ2-1; CDR3aa: CASSLGASNEQFF; CDR3nt: TGTGCCAGCAGTTTGGGAGCTAGCAATGAGCAGTTCTTC
v_gene: TRBV12-3/TRBV12-4; d_gene: -; abundance: -; j_gene: TRBJ1-4; CDR3aa: CASSLTINSNEKLFF; CDR3nt: TGTGCCAGCAGTTTAACGATTAACTCTAATGAAAAACTGTTTTTT
v_gene: TRBV5-3; d_gene: -; abundance: few; j_gene: TRBJ1-5; CDR3aa: CARSLQGYSNQPQHF; CDR3nt: TGTGCCAGAAGCTTACAGGGTTATAGCAATCAGCCCCAGCATTTT
v_gene: TRBV20-1; d_gene: TRBD1; abundance: few; j_gene: TRBJ2-5; CDR3aa: CSAPTGFREETQYF; CDR3nt: TGCAGTGCTCCGACAGGGTTCAGGGAAGAGACCCAGTACTTC
v_gene: TRBV20-1; d_gene: TRBD2; abundance: -; j_gene: TRBJ2-3; CDR3aa: CSARAQLAGETDTQYF; CDR3nt: TGCAGTGCTAGAGCCCAACTAGCGGGAGAGACAGATACGCAGTATTTT
v_gene: TRBV6-6; d_gene: TRBD1; abundance: -; j_gene: TRBJ2-4; CDR3aa: CASKEAGTGDIQYF; CDR3nt: TGTGCCAGCAAAGAGGCCGGGACAGGAGACATTCAGTACTTC
v_gene: TRBV28; d_gene: -; abundance: few; j_gene: TRBJ1-2; CDR3aa: CASRNRDGYGYTF; CDR3nt: TGTGCCAGCAGAAACCGGGACGGCTATGGCTACACCTTC
v_gene: TRBV29-1; d_gene: -; abundance: -; j_gene: TRBJ2-1; CDR3aa: CSVDQQVTEQFF; CDR3nt: TGCAGCGTTGACCAACAGGTAACTGAGCAGTTCTTC